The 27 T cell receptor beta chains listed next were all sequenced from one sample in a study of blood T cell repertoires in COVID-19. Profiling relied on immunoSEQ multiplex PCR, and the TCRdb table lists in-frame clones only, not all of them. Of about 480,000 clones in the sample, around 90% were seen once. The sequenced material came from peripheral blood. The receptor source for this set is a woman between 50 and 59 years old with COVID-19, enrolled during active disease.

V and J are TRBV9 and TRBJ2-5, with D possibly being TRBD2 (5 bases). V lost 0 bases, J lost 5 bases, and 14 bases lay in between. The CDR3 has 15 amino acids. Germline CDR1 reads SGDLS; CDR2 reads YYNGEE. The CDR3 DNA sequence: TGTGCCAGCAGCGTAGACGGGCGGACTCACGAGACCCAGTACTTC. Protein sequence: CASSVDGRTHETQYF.

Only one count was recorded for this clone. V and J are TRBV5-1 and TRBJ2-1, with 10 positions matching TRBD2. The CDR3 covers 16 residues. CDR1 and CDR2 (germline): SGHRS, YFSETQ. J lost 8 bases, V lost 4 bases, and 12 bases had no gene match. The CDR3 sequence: CASSPWGSGGADEQFF. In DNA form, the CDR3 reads TGCGCCAGCAGCCCCTGGGGGAGCGGGGGGGCGGATGAGCAGTTCTTC.

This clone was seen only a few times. The CDR3 spells CASSLDRVAGNTIYF. As DNA, the CDR3 is TGCGCCAGCAGCCTAGACAGGGTTGCAGGAAACACCATATATTTT. V is TRBV5-1 and J is TRBJ1-3, with 7 nucleotides matching TRBD1. The CDR3 length is 15 residues. Germline loops: CDR1 SGHRS, CDR2 YFSETQ. Unmatched junction bases numbered 8, after V lost 4 bases and J lost 4 bases. Looking up the rest from reference TRBV5-1 and TRBJ1-3 gives the full variable domain: KAGVTQTPRYLIKTRGQQVTLSCSPISGHRSVSWYQQTPGQGLQFLFEYFSETQRNKGNFPGRFSGRQFSNSRSEMNVSTLELGDSALYLCASSLDRVAGNTIYFGEGSWLTVV.

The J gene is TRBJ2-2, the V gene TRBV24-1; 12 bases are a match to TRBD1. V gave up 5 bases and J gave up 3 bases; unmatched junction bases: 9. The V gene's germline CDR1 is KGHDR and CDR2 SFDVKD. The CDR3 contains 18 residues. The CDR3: CATSVPAGQGAHTGELFF. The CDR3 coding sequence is TGTGCCACCAGTGTCCCGGCGGGACAGGGGGCGCACACCGGGGAGCTGTTTTTT.

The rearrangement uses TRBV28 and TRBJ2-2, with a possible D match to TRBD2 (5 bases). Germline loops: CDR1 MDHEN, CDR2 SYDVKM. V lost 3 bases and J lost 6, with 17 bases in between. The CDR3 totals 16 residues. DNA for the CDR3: TGTGCCAGCAGTTTCCCGCCGGGCATGAGGGCCGGGGAGCTGTTTTTT. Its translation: CASSFPPGMRAGELFF.

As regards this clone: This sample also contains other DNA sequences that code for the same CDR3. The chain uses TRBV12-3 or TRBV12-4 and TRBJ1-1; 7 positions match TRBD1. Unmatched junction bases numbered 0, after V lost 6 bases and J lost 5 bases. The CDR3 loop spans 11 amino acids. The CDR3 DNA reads TGTGCCAGCAGGGACAGGACTGAAGCTTTCTTT. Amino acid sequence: CASRDRTEAFF.

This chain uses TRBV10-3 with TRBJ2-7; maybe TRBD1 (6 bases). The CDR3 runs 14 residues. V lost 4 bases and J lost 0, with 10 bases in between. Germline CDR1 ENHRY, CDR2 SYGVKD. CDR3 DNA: TGTGCCATCAGTGGGACAGAGAGCTCCTACGAGCAGTACTTC. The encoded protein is CAISGTESSYEQYF.

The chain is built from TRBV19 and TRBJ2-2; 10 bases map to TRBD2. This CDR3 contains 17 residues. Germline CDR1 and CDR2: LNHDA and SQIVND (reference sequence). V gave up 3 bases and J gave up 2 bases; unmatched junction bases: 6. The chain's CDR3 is CASSIGLAGANTGELFF. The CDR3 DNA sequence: TGTGCCAGTAGTATCGGGCTAGCGGGAGCCAACACCGGGGAGCTGTTTTTT.

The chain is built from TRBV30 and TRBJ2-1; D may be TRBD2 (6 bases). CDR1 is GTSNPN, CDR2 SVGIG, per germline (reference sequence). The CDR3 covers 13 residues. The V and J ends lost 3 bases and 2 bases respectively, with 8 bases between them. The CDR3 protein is CAWSPGAYNEQFF. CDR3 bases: TGTGCCTGGAGCCCGGGAGCCTACAATGAGCAGTTCTTC.

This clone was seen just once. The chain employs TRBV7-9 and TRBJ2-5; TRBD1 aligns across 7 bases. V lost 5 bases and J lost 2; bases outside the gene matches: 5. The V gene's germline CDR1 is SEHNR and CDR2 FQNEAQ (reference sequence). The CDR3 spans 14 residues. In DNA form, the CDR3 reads TGTGCCAGCAGCAACAGGGGCCCTCAAGAGACCCAGTACTTC. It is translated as CASSNRGPQETQYF.

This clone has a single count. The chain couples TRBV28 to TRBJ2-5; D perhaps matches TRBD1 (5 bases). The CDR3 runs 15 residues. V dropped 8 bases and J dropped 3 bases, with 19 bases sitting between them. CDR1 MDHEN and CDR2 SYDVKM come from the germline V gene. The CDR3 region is CASRSRVVLEETQYF. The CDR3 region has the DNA TGTGCCAGCCGGAGCAGGGTCGTGTTGGAAGAGACCCAGTACTTC.

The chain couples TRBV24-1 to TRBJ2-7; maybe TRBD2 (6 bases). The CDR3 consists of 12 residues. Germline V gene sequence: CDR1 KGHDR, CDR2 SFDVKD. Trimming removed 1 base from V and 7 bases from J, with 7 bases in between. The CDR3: CATSDFRGEQYF. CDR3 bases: TGTGCCACCAGTGATTTCCGGGGGGAGCAGTACTTC.

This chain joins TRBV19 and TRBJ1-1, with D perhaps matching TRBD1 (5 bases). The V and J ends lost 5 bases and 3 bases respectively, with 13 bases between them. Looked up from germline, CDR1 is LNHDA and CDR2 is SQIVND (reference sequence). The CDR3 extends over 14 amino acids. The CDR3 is CASSRAKGYTEAFF. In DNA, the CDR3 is TGTGCCAGTAGTCGGGCCAAGGGGTACACTGAAGCTTTCTTT.

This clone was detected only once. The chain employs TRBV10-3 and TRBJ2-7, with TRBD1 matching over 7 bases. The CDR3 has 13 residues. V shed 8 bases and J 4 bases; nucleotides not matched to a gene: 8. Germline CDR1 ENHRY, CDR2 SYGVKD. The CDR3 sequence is CAILDRVGYEQYF. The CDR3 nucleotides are TGTGCCATCCTTGACAGGGTAGGATACGAGCAGTACTTC.

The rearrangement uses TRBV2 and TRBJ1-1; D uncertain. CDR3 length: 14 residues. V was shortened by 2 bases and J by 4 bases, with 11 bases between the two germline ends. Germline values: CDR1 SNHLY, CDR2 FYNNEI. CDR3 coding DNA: TGTGCCAGCAGTGAACTGACGGGTGGCACTGAAGCTTTCTTT. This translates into CASSELTGGTEAFF. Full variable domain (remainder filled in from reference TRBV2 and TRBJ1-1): EPEVTQTPSHQVTQMGQEVILRCVPISNHLYFYWYRQILGQKVEFLVSFYNNEISEKSEIFDDQFSVERPDGSNFTLKIRSTKLEDSAMYFCASSELTGGTEAFFGQGTRLTVV.

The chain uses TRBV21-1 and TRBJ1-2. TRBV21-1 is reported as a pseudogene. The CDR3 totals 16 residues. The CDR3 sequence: CASSRVPWGANYGYTF. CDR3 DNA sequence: TGTGCCAGCAGCAGGGTGCCTTGGGGGGCTAACTATGGCTACACCTTC.

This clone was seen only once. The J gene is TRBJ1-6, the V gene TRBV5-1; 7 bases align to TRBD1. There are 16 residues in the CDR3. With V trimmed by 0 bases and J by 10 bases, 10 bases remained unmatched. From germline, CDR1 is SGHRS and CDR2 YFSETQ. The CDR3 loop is CASSLAEGRGQSPLHF. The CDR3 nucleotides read TGCGCCAGCAGCTTGGCCGAGGGCAGGGGACAGTCACCCCTCCACTTT.

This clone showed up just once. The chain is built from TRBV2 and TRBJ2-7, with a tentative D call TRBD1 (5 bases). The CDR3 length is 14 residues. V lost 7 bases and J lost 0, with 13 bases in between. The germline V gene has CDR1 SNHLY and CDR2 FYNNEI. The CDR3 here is CASKVGRASYEQYF. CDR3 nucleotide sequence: TGTGCCAGCAAGGTGGGCAGGGCCTCCTACGAGCAGTACTTC.

The CDR3 region is CASSGGVDAEAFF. The CDR3 DNA is TGTGCCAGCAGCGGGGGGGTGGATGCTGAAGCTTTCTTT. V is TRBV9 and J is TRBJ1-1; D possibly corresponds to TRBD1 (5 bases). Trimming shortened V by 3 bases and J by 6 bases, and 12 bases separated the two germline ends. CDR1 is SGDLS and CDR2 is YYNGEE in the germline V gene. The CDR3 extends over 13 amino acids.

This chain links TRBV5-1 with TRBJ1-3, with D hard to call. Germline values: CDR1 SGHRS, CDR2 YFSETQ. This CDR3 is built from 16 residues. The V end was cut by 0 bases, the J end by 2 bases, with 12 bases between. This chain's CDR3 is CASSLGGWMAGNTIYF. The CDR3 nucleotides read TGCGCCAGCAGCTTGGGAGGGTGGATGGCTGGAAACACCATATATTTT.

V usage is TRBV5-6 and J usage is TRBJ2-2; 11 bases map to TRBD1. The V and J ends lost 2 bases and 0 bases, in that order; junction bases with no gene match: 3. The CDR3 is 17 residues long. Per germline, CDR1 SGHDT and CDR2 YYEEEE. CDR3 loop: CASSFLGQGANTGELFF. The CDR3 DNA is TGTGCCAGCAGCTTCTTGGGACAGGGGGCGAACACCGGGGAGCTGTTTTTT.

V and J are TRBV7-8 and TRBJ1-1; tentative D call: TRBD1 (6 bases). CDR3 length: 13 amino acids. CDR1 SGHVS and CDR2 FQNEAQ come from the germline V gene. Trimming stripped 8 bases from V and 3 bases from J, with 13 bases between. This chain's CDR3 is CASRGAGDTEAFF. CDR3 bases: TGTGCCAGCCGGGGGGCAGGGGACACTGAAGCTTTCTTT.

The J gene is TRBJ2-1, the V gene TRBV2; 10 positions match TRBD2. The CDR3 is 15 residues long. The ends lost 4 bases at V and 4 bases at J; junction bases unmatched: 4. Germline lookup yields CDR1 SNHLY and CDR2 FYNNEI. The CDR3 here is CASSVSSGGYNEQFF. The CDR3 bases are TGTGCCAGCAGTGTTAGTAGCGGGGGGTACAATGAGCAGTTCTTC.

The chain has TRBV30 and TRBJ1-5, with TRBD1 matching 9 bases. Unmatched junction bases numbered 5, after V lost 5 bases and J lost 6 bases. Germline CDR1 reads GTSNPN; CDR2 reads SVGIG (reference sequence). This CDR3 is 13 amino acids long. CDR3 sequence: CAWGGQGRQPQHF. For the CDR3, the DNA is TGTGCCTGGGGGGGACAGGGCCGTCAGCCCCAGCATTTT.

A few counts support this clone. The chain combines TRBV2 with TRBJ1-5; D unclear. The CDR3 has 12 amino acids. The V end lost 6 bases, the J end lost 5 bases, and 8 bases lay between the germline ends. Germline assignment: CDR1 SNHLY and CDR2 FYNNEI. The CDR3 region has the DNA TGTGCCAGCAGAATCGGAGATCAGCCCCAGCATTTT. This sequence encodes CASRIGDQPQHF.

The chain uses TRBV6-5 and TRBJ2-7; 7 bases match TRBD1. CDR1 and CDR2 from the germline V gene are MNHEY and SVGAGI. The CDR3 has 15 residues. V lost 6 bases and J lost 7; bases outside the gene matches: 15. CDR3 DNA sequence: TGTGCCAGCAGCATACAGGGGTTTGGTTCGCGGGAGCAGTACTTC. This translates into CASSIQGFGSREQYF.

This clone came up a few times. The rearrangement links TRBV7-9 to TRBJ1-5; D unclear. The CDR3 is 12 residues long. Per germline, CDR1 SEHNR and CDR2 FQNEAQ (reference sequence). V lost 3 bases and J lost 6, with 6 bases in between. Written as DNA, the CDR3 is TGTGCCAGCAGCTTTGACTCTCAGCCCCAGCATTTT. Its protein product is CASSFDSQPQHF.